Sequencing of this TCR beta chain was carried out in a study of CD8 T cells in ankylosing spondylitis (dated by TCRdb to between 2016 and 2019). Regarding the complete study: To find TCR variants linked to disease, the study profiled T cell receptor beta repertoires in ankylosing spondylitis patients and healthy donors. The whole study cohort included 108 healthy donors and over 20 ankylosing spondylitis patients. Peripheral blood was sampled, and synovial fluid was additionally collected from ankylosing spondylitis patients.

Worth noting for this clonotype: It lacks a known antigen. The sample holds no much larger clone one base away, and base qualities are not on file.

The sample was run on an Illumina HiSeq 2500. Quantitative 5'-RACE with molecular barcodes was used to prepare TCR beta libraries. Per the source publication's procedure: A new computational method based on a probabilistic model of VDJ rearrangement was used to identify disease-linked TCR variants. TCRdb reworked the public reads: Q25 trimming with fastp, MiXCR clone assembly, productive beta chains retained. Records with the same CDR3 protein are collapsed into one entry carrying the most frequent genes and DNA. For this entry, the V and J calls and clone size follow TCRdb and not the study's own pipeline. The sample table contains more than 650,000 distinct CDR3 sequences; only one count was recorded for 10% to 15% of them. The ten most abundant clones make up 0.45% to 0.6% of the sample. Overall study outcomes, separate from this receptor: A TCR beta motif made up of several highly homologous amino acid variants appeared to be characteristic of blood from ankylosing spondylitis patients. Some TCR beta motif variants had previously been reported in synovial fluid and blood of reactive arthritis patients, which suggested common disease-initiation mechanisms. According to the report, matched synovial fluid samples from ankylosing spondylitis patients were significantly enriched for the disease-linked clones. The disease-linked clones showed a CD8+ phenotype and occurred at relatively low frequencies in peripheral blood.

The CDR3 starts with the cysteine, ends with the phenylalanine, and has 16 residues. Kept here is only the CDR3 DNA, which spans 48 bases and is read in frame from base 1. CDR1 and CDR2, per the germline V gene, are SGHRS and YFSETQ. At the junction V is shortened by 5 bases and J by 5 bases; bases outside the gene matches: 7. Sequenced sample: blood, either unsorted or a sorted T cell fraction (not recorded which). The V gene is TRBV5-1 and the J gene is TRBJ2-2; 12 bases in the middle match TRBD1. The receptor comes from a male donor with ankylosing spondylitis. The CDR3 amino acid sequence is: CASSRGQGARTGELFF. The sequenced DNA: TGCGCCAGCAGTCGGGGACAGGGGGCGAGGACCGGGGAGCTGTTTTTT.